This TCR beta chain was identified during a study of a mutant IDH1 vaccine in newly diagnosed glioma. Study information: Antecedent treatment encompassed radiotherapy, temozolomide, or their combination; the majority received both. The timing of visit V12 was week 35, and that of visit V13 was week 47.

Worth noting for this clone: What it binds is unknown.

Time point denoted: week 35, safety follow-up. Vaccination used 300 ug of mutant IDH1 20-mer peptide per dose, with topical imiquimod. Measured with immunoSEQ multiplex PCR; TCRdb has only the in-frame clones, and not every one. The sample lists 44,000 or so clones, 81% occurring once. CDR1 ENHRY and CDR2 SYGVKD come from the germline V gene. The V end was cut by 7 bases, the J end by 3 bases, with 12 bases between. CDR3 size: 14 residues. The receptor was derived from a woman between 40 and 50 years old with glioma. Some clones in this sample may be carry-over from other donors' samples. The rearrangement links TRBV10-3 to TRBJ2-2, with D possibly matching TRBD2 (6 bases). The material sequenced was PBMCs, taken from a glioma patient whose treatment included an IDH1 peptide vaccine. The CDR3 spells CAITASGDTGELFF. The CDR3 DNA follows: TGTGCCATCACCGCGTCGGGGGACACCGGGGAGCTGTTTTTT.